The clone carrying this T cell receptor beta chain was detected only once. CDR1 is SGHRS and CDR2 is YFSETQ in the germline V gene. CDR3 size: 15 residues. V was pared by 0 bases and J by 4 bases, with 12 bases between. The data are from a study of CD8 T cells in Susac syndrome. Sequencing of TCR beta was undertaken in CD8+ and CD4+ T cells derived from blood. Random-hexamer reverse transcription was applied to roughly 0.5 to 1 ug RNA. Using its own MiXCR run on the immunoSEQ multiplex PCR reads, TCRdb lists one record per CDR3 protein. The sample records 200,000 to 250,000 distinct CDR3 sequences, approximately 90% being singletons.

The TCR originated in a human donor with multiple sclerosis. The chain employs TRBV5-1 and TRBJ2-3; the D gene could be TRBD1 or TRBD2 (6 bases each). The material sequenced was CD8+ T cells from PBMCs. DNA of the CDR3: TGCGCCAGCAGCTTGGAGGGGGGAGCGGCAGATACGCAGTATTTT. Protein product: CASSLEGGAADTQYF. The full variable domain, completed using reference TRBV5-1 and TRBJ2-3, is KAGVTQTPRYLIKTRGQQVTLSCSPISGHRSVSWYQQTPGQGLQFLFEYFSETQRNKGNFPGRFSGRQFSNSRSEMNVSTLELGDSALYLCASSLEGGAADTQYFGPGTRLTVL.